Detailed here is one T cell receptor beta chain. Its antigen is unknown. The record originates from a study of blood T cells in healthy people across ages. This CDR3 contains 15 residues. Trimming took 4 bases from V and 1 from J, leaving 13 bases between them. CDR1 and CDR2 (germline): SGHDN, FVKESK. PCR was performed a second time for about 7 to 11 cycles using a sample-barcoded 5' primer and a J-beta primer mix. Each cDNA was tagged by a template-switch adaptor containing 12 random nucleotides. TCRdb recomputed calls from the 5' RACE reads with MiXCR, one row per CDR3 protein. Of roughly 1,500,000 distinct CDR3 sequences listed, 42% were seen once; the top ten hold approximately 7.9%. Whole-study results and caveats: Strong correlation was found linking TCR beta diversity to naive T cell percentage. While age rose, TCR beta diversity per million T cells dropped in a roughly linear way. Estimates of diversity drawn from one million T cells were considered underestimates.

The chain uses TRBV14 and TRBJ2-5; the D is unclear. The sample consisted of blood. The sequence was obtained from a woman aged 18-29 years in good health. The CDR3 region is CASSPLPGRQETQYF. Here the CDR3 DNA reads TGTGCCAGCAGCCCCCTACCGGGCCGCCAAGAGACCCAGTACTTC.